This record covers a single TCR beta chain. Its antigen is currently not known. Nothing much larger sits one base from this clone, and base qualities are not available. This entry is derived from a study of cytomegalovirus exposure and HLA in healthy donors (dated by TCRdb to about 2017). Background for the entire study: An earlier analysis of 587 of the donors reported approximately 300 Gb of sequence data and around 120 million unique TCR beta sequences obtained from about 170 million T cells. Around 330 gigabases of sequencing data and around 80 million unique TCR sequences made up an early release that covered fewer than 650 HLA-typed donors. About 5 DR-DQ haplotypes were handled as single units for association and clustering, since linkage in the cohort was strong. Besides the first cohort of 666 subjects, a separate validation cohort made up of 120 or so different subjects was used. An earlier analysis of roughly 600 of the donors used high-throughput TCR beta sequencing to judge whether each TCR beta V gene segment behaved as functional or pseudogenic. The number of donors typed differed by locus, with roughly 620-630 for A, B, C, DRB1 and DQB1, over 500 for DQA1, 600 to 610 for DPA1, and some 440 for DPB1. Class I and class II HLA loci were covered by the typing at four-digit resolution. To predict cytomegalovirus infection status, the study brought together high-throughput TCR immunosequencing, statistical association of individual TCRs with disease status, and machine learning. The study profiled the T cell repertoires of approximately 700 subjects by immunosequencing and related them to cytomegalovirus serostatus. A later analysis re-examined previously published TCR beta repertoires from roughly 720 donors and added high-resolution HLA genotyping to investigate patterns of TCR occurrence. Rather than using new phenotypic data, the later analysis identified candidate immune exposures from TCR beta sequences and from how often those sequences occurred across donors. The genetic ancestry cluster associated with self-reported Caucasian donors included 81% of the approximately 410 genotyped donors. Alongside the repertoire data, information on donor age, sex, ethnicity and CMV serostatus was compiled. Among some 400 genotyped donors of the cohort, an average of roughly 230,000 unique TCR beta nucleotide sequences was sequenced per donor, of which approximately 18% were non-productive. All discovery cohort repertoires had been generated on a single sequencing platform. Genome-wide SNP genotypes for about 55% of the roughly 670 donors were used in a later genetic analysis, which treated that subset as a discovery cohort. The study was designed to test whether signatures of past pathogen exposure could be identified by cataloging public T cell receptors.

The cohort consisted of 600 to 700 healthy bone marrow donors. At the time of sampling, all cohort members were nominally healthy, though unrecorded immune exposures were likely present. The donor was CMV seropositive and belonged to the group of about 290 seropositive cohort members. A peripheral blood sample was provided by each donor, and peripheral blood mononuclear cells were used for TCR beta sequencing. The Qiagen DNeasy Blood Extraction Kit was used to extract genomic DNA from the blood cell samples. The CDR3 contains 15 residues, cysteine and phenylalanine counted. Of all the DNA, just the CDR3 is kept, 45 bases in frame from base 1. Unmatched junction bases come to 6, with V trimmed by 6 bases and J by 4 bases. Sequences SGHTA (CDR1) and FQGNSA (CDR2) are obtained from the germline V gene. The paper's findings and limits, for the study overall: Linkage disequilibrium might explain the correlated functional status among segregating V segments, but an unknown experimental factor could not be excluded. Because counts were too low, seventeen rarely observed V segments, including chromosome 9 orphons, were excluded from the earlier analysis of 500 to 700 of the donors. Compared with the roughly 670-donor mean, donors in an Asian-associated ancestry cluster had fewer N-insertions in productive TCRs, according to a later genetic analysis. A later genetic analysis associated a missense DCLRE1C variant with V-gene and J-gene trimming of TCR beta chains, and an independent cohort replicated the association. An earlier analysis of approximately 530 of the donors showed that most TCR beta V segments appeared in productive rearrangements either about 87% or about 30% of the time, which broadly matched IMGT annotations. The presence/absence analyses assumed that sequencing depth was roughly uniform across donors, and that assumption may not be true. A later analysis reported that several top co-occurrence clusters appeared linked to parvovirus B19, influenza, CMV and Epstein-Barr virus. In a later analysis, most CMV-associated TCR beta chains were found to appear HLA-restricted, with HLA associations seemingly driven largely by CMV exposure. A few of the identified cytomegalovirus-associated TCR beta chains were confirmed in vitro to be specific for cytomegalovirus antigens. In this cohort, only TCR beta chains were sequenced, and detectable features were limited by the absence of alpha or paired-chain data. In both the original and validation cohorts, the classifier was reported to diagnose cytomegalovirus status with high specificity and sensitivity. The 87-base-pair reads could not distinguish some IMGT-functional V segments, including TRBV6-2 and TRBV6-3, so those segments were excluded. According to the authors, the approach could potentially be generalized to other disease states and immunological phenotypes. In a later analysis, the rate of TCR association differed among HLA loci, with DRB1 alleles having the most associated TCRs and HLA-C alleles having the fewest. Most TCR sequences were seen in very few donors, while some public TCRs were found in many individuals. A group of highly shared sequence variants was considered likely to be a technical artifact of the sequencing pipeline. In a later analysis, 16,951 TCR beta sequences were associated with specific HLA alleles at a false discovery rate of 0.05. Because HLA typing was missing for some donors at each locus, association tests included only the typed subset. A further reported finding was that TCR beta sequences accurately predicted the HLA-A and HLA-B alleles for most subjects in the first cohort. The study listed over 150 TCR beta chains as associated with cytomegalovirus. Compared with equally common non-associated chains, HLA-associated TCR beta chains in a later analysis were more clonally expanded and had lower generation probabilities. Assigning TCR associations to individual alleles was difficult when HLA alleles, especially DR and DQ, strongly co-occurred. For the cohort, immune exposure information was limited to CMV serostatus.

The library was produced with the immunoSEQ multiplex PCR assay. A mixture of 60 forward primers for TCR Vbeta segments and 13 reverse primers for TCR Jbeta segments was used in the multiplex PCR. The CDR3 region of rearranged TCR beta genes was amplified from genomic DNA with a multiplex PCR assay. The amplified TCR beta libraries were sequenced on the Illumina HiSeq System as 87-base-pair reads. Per the source publication's procedure: In a later analysis, tens of millions of unique TCR beta chains were counted across the 650 to 750 repertoires, and approximately 9.9 million of these chains were shared by at least two donors. To remove PCR and sequencing errors, raw reads were error-corrected and collapsed into unique sequences using a nearest-neighbor algorithm that merged closely related sequences. CDR3 sequences were aligned to IMGT reference sequences to assign V, D and J gene segments. For a sequence to be retained, a match of at least six nucleotides was required to both a V gene segment and a J gene segment. Rearrangements were called productive when the CDR3 lacked stop codons and stayed in frame with V and J; all others were non-productive. CDR3 was defined according to IMGT convention as the region running from the second conserved V-encoded cysteine to the conserved J-encoded phenylalanine. The earlier analysis of about 610 of the donors excluded sequences that lacked an unambiguous match to a single V gene segment. An earlier analysis of several hundred of the donors called V segments functional above 56.7% productive rearrangements and segregating when the between-donor standard deviation exceeded 5%. A statistical classification framework was built for diagnosing cytomegalovirus status from the catalog of TCR beta chain sequences. In a later analysis, V and J genes were assigned by comparing TCR nucleotide sequences against IMGT/GENE-DB human TR gene sequences. Using the TCRdist pipeline, a later analysis assigned CDR3 sequences along with most-parsimonious VDJ recombination scenarios. In a later analysis, every TCR beta chain was defined by the combination of its CDR3 amino acid sequence and its V-gene family, and reads without a unique V-gene family were dropped. A later analysis removed 450 to 600 highly shared, low-generation-probability nucleotide sequences to deal with suspected cross-contamination and a sequencing artifact. A later analysis calculated a clonal expansion index for each public chain from normalized within-repertoire ranks of inferred template counts. In a later analysis, generation probabilities were computed with a VDJ recombination model fitted to out-of-frame rearrangements, and the resulting probabilities were checked against IGoR. A later analysis scored TCR-TCR, TCR-HLA and TCR-CMV co-occurrence with hypergeometric tests, applying a repertoire-size bias correction to TCR pairs. To estimate false discovery rates, a later analysis permuted the HLA or CMV assignments 20 times. A later analysis grouped co-occurring TCRs with DBSCAN, adding TCRdist sequence similarity when clustering within HLA-allele-positive subsets. For co-occurrence clustering, repertoires with fewer than 30,000 or more than 120,000 public chains were excluded, along with about five repertoires with anomalous nucleotide sharing. In TCRdb, the immuneACCESS table is reduced to in-frame sequences with V and J assigned. These tables do not hold every clone; where another copy was compared, an unresolved V gene accounts for under half, and the others remain unexplained. V, J and clone size are those of that table, while D and trimming were read from the DNA. The sample data list around 140,000 clones, and around three quarters of these were observed just once. Together, the top ten hold about 2.4% of the sample.

The receptor chain draws on TRBV7-2 and TRBJ2-2, and 9 junction bases match TRBD2. The receptor comes from a woman in her late teens or twenties in good health and CMV-seropositive. Source material: PBMCs. Here the CDR3 is given as CASRPSAGGTGELFF. The DNA is TGTGCCAGCAGACCGTCAGCGGGGGGCACCGGGGAGCTGTTTTTT.